Detailed here is one T cell receptor (beta chain). This entry comes from a study of T cell clones after liver transplantation. Study context: In this trial, immunosuppression withdrawal was attempted within 2 years of liver transplant. Three of the eight recipients were HCV-positive; the rest had non-autoimmune, non-viral transplant indications. Draws occurred before transplant, before withdrawal, and after complete or failed withdrawal. As an antigen-independent comparator, third-party-reactive TCRbeta sequences came from pre-transplant mixed lymphocyte reactions.

Germline CDR1 and CDR2: SEHNR and FQNEAQ (reference sequence). The CDR3 is 14 amino acids. Trimming pared 4 bases from V and 1 base from J, leaving 10 bases between. This table comes from immunoSEQ multiplex PCR, and its TCRdb copy is limited to in-frame clones, with some not included. There are roughly 120,000 clones in the sample; roughly nine tenths occur only once, and more than 0.8% lies in the top ten. The receptor's source is a human patient who received a liver transplant. Some T cells may have originated in the graft donor. Here the sequenced sample was CD4+ T cells from blood, taken 12 months after liver transplant. The V call is TRBV7-9, the J call TRBJ1-1; D perhaps matches TRBD1 (6 bases). CDR3 nucleotide sequence: TGTGCCAGCAGCTCAGCCAGGGGGAACACTGAAGCTTTCTTT. Translation gives CASSSARGNTEAFF.